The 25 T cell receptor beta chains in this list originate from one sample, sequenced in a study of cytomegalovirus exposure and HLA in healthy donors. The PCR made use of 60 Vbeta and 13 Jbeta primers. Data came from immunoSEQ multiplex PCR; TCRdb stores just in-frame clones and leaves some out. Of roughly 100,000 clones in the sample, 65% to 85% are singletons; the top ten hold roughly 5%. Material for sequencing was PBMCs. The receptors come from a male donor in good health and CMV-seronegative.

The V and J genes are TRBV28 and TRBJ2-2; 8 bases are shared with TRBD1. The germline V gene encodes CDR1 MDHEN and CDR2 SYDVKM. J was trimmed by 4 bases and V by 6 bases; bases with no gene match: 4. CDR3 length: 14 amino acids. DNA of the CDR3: TGTGCCAGCAGACAGGGGGTAGTCACCGGGGAGCTGTTTTTT. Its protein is CASRQGVVTGELFF. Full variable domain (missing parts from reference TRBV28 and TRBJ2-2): DVKVTQSSRYLVKRTGEKVFLECVQDMDHENMFWYRQDPGLGLRLIYFSYDVKMKEKGDIPEGYSVSREKKERFSLILESASTNQTSMYLCASRQGVVTGELFFGEGSRLTVL.

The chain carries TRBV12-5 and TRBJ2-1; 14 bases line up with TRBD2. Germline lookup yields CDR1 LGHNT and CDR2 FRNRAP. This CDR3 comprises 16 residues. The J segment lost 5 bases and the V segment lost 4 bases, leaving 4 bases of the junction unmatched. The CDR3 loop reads CASGSRTSGRHNEQFF. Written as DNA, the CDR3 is TGTGCTAGTGGTTCCCGGACTAGCGGGAGGCACAATGAGCAGTTCTTC.

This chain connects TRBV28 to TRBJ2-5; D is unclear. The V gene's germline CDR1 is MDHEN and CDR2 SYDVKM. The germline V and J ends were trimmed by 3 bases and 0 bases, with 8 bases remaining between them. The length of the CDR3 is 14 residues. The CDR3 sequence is CASSLRQHQETQYF. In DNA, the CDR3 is TGTGCCAGCAGTTTGAGGCAGCACCAAGAGACCCAGTACTTC. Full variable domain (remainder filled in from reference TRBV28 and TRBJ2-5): DVKVTQSSRYLVKRTGEKVFLECVQDMDHENMFWYRQDPGLGLRLIYFSYDVKMKEKGDIPEGYSVSREKKERFSLILESASTNQTSMYLCASSLRQHQETQYFGPGTRLLVL.

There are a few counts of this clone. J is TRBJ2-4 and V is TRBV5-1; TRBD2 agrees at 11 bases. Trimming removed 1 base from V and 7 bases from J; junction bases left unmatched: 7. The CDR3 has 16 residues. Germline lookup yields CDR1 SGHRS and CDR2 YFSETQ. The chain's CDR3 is CASSLTGTSGGNIQYF. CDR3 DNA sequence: TGCGCCAGCAGCTTGACCGGGACTAGCGGCGGGAACATTCAGTACTTC.

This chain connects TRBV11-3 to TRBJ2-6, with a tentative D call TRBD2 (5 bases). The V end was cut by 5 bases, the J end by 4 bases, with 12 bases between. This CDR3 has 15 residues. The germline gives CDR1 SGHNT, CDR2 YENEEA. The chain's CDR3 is CASSPRGNGANVLTF. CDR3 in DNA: TGTGCCAGCAGCCCCCGAGGGAACGGGGCCAACGTCCTGACTTTC. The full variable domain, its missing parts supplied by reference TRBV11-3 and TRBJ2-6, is EAGVVQSPRYKIIEKKQPVAFWCNPISGHNTLYWYLQNLGQGPELLIRYENEEAVDDSQLPKDRFSAERLKGVDSTLKIQPAELGDSAVYLCASSPRGNGANVLTFGAGSRLTVL.

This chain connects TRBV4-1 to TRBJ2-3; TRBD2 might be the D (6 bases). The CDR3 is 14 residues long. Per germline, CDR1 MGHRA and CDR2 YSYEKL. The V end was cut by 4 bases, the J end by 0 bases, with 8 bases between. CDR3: CASSRGKSTDTQYF. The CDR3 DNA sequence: TGCGCCAGCAGCCGCGGGAAAAGCACAGATACGCAGTATTTT.

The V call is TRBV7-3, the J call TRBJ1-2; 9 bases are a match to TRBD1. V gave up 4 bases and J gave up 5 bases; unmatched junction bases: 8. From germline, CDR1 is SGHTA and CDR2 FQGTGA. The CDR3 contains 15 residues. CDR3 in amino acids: CASSSTGTGSYGYTF. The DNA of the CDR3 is TGTGCCAGCAGCTCGACCGGGACAGGGAGTTATGGCTACACCTTC.

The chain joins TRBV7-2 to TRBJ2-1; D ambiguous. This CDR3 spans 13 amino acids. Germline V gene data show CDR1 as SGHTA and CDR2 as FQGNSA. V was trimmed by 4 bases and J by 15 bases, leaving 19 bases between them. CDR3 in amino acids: CASSSLRVFPTFF. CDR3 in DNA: TGTGCCAGCAGCTCCCTTAGAGTATTCCCCACGTTCTTC.

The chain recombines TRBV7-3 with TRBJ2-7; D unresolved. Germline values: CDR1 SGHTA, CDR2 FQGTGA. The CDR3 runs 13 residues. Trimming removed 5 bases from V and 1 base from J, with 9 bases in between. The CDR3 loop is CASSVDTSYEQYF. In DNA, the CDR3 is TGTGCCAGCAGCGTCGACACGTCCTACGAGCAGTACTTC.

The DNA for the CDR3 is TGCGCCAGCAGTCACCCCGGGACAGGGTTCCCCGGAAACACCATATATTTT. Its protein product is CASSHPGTGFPGNTIYF. The J gene is TRBJ1-3, the V gene TRBV23-1; 9 nucleotides match TRBD1. TRBV23-1 is treated as an ORF (open reading frame) with a function not yet certain. With 3 bases clipped from V and 4 bases from J, the junction kept 10 bases outside the gene matches. The CDR3 is 17 amino acids.

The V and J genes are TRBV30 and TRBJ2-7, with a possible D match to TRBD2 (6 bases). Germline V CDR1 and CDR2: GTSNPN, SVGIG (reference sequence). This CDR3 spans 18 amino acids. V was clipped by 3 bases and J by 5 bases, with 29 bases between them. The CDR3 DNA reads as TGTGCCTGGAGGAGCTTCCCTGGTGCGGGGCACATCATCCACGAGCAGTACTTC. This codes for CAWRSFPGAGHIIHEQYF.

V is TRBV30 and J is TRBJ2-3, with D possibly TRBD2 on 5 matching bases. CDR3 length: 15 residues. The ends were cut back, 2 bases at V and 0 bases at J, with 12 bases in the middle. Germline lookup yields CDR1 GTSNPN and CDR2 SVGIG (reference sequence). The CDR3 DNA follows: TGTGCCTGGAGTTTGAGGGAGTTGAGCACAGATACGCAGTATTTT. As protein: CAWSLRELSTDTQYF.

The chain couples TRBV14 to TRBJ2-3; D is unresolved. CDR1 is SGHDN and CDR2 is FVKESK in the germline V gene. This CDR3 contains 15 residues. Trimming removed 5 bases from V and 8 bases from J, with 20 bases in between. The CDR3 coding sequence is TGTGCCAGCAGCACGCGTCTCCCGGTCGTCGGTACGCAGTATTTT. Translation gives CASSTRLPVVGTQYF.

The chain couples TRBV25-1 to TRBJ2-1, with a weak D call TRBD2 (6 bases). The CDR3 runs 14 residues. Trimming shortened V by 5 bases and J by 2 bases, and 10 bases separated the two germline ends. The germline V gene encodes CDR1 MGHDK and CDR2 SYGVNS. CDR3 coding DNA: TGTGCCAGCAGTCCCGGGGAGGCCTACAATGAGCAGTTCTTC. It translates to CASSPGEAYNEQFF.

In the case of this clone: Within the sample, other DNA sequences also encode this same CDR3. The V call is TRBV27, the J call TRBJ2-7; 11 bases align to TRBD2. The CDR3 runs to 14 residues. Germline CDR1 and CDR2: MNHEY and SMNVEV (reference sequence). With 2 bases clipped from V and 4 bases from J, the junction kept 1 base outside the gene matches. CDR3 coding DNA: TGTGCCAGCAGTTTACTAGCGGGGGGATACGAGCAGTACTTC. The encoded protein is CASSLLAGGYEQYF.

The CDR3 reads CASSQGLNEQFF. CDR3 coding DNA: TGTGCCAGCAGTCAGGGGTTGAATGAGCAGTTCTTC. The genes are TRBV6-5 and TRBJ2-1; a possible D gene is TRBD1 (6 bases). Trimming cost V 5 bases and J 7 bases, with 9 bases left between them. The CDR3 is made up of 12 amino acids. The V gene's germline CDR1 is MNHEY and CDR2 SVGAGI.

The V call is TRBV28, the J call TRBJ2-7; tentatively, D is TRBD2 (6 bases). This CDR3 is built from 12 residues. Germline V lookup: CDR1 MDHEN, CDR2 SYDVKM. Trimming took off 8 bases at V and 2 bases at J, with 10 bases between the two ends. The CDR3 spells CASGWRAYEQYF. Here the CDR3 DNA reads TGTGCCAGCGGATGGAGGGCCTACGAGCAGTACTTC.

As DNA, the CDR3 is TGTGCCAGCAGACTAGTGGGGAACACCGGGGAGCTGTTTTTT. Its protein is CASRLVGNTGELFF. The gene calls are TRBV2 and TRBJ2-2; TRBD2 is a possible D gene (5 bases). The CDR3 totals 14 residues. Germline loops: CDR1 SNHLY, CDR2 FYNNEI. V shed 6 bases and J shed 1 base, with 9 bases lying between them.

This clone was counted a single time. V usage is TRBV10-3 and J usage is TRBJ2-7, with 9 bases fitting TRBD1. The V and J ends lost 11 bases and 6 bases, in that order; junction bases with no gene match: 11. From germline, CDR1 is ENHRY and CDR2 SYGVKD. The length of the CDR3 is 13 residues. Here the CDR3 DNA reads TGTGCCGCACACGGGACAGGGCTTGCCGAGCAGTACTTC. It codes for CAAHGTGLAEQYF.

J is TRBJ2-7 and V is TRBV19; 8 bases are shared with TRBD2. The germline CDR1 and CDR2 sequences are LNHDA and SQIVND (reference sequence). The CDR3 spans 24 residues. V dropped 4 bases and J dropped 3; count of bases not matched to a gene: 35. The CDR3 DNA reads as TGTGCCAGTAGTACAAACCCCCTTTTAAGCGTTGCAACATTGTGGGGACTAGTTATCTACGAGCAGTACTTC. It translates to CASSTNPLLSVATLWGLVIYEQYF.

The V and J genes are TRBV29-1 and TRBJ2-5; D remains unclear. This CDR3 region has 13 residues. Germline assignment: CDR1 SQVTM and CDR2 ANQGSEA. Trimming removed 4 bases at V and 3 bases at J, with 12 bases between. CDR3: CSVGQAHEETQYF. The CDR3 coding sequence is TGCAGCGTTGGTCAGGCGCACGAAGAGACCCAGTACTTC.

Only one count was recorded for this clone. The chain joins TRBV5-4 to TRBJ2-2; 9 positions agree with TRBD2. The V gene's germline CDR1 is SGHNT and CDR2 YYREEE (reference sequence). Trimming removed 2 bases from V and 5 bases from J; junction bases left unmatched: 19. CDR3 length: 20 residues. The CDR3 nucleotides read TGTGCCAGCAGCTTATATTTGGGGTCGGCTAGCGGGATGGGGACCGGGGAGCTGTTTTTT. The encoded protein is CASSLYLGSASGMGTGELFF.

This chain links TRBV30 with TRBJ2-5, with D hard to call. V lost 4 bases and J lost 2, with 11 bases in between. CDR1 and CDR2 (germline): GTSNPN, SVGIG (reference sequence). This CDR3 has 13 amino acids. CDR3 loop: CAWNIRPQETQYF. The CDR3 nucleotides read TGTGCCTGGAACATCCGCCCTCAAGAGACCCAGTACTTC.

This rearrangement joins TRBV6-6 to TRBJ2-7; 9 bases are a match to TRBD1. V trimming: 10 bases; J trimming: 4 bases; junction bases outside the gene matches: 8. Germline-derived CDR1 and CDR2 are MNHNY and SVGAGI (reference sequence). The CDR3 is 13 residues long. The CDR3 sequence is CATMDRGLYEQYF. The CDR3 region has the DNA TGTGCCACCATGGACAGGGGTTTATACGAGCAGTACTTC.

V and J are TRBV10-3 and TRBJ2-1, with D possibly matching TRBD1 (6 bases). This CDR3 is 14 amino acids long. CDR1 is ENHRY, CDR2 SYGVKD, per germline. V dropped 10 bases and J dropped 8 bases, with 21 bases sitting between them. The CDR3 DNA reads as TGTGCCACACTCGAGCAGGGGCCGTTAGATGAGCAGTTCTTC. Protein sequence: CATLEQGPLDEQFF.